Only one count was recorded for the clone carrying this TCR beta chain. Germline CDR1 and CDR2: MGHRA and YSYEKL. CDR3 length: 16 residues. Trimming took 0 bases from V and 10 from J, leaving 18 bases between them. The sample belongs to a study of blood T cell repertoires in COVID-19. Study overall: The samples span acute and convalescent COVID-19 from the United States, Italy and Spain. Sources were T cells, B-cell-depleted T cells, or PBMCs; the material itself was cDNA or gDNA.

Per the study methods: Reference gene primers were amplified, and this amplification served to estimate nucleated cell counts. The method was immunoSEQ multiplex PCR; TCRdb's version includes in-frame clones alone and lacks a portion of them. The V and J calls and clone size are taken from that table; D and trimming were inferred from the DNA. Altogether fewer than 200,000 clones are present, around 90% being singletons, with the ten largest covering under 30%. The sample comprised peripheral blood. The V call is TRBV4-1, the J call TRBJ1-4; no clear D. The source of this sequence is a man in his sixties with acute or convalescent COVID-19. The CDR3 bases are TGCGCCAGCAGCCAAGAGGTAGGACTCGGCCGGGGAAAACTGTTTTTT. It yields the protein CASSQEVGLGRGKLFF.